These 31 T cell receptor beta chains were sequenced from one sample in a study of T cells expressing NK-cell markers. After re-calling the 5' RACE reads, TCRdb lists one entry per CDR3 protein, DNA absent. This sample's table reports roughly 430,000 distinct CDR3 sequences. Sequenced: blood T cells: a sorted CD56 or NKG2C T cell subset, CD4+ or CD8+ T cells, or bulk PBMC T cells (not recorded which). These receptors were taken from a woman between 18 and 69 years old in good health.

Here the CDR3 reads CASSDFGTGDTEAFF. The chain recombines TRBV2 with TRBJ1-1; TCRdb's D gene call, TRBD1, goes unchecked for lack of DNA. The length of the CDR3 is 15 residues. Germline CDR1 is SNHLY and CDR2 is FYNNEI.

The chain links TRBV20-1 to TRBJ2-2; the TCRdb call, TRBD1, lacks DNA for checking. This CDR3 region has 14 residues. Per the germline V gene, CDR1 is DFQATT and CDR2 is SNEGSKA (reference sequence). CDR3 sequence: CSAPGHANTGELFF.

V is TRBV18 and J is TRBJ2-1. This CDR3 comprises 13 residues. Germline CDR1 and CDR2: KGHSH and LQKENI. This CDR3 reads CASSNPTSSEQFF.

The chain joins TRBV7-8 to TRBJ1-6; TCRdb's D call, TRBD1, is unchecked because there is no DNA. The germline V gene has CDR1 SGHVS and CDR2 FQNEAQ. The CDR3 is 15 amino acids. This CDR3 reads CASSLEDRLESPLHF. The full variable domain, in which reference TRBV7-8 and TRBJ1-6 provide the parts outside the CDR3, is GAGVSQSPRYKVAKRGQDVALRCDPISGHVSLFWYQQALGQGPEFLTYFQNEAQLDKSGLPSDRFFAERPEGSVSTLKIQRTQQEDSAVYLCASSLEDRLESPLHFGNGTRLTVT.

The chain links TRBV6-5 to TRBJ2-1. The CDR3 contains 11 residues. Per germline, CDR1 MNHEY and CDR2 SVGAGI. CDR3 loop: CASSYLNEQFF.

The chain links TRBV12-3 or TRBV12-4 to TRBJ2-7; TCRdb's D call, TRBD2, is unchecked because there is no DNA. The CDR3 sequence is 18 residues long. CDR3 region: CASSFWAGGPISSYEQYF.

The genes are TRBV7-2 and TRBJ1-6. The CDR3 extends over 15 amino acids. Germline CDR1 SGHTA, CDR2 FQGNSA. CDR3 residues: CASSLDAAVSSPLHF.

This chain connects TRBV20-1 to TRBJ2-3; the TCRdb call, TRBD1, lacks DNA for checking. Germline V gives CDR1 DFQATT, CDR2 SNEGSKA (reference sequence). The CDR3 spans 15 residues. The CDR3: CSARDRDRGPDTQYF.

J is TRBJ2-1 and V is TRBV20-1; without DNA, the TCRdb call of TRBD2 cannot be checked. Per germline, CDR1 DFQATT and CDR2 SNEGSKA (reference sequence). This CDR3 has 17 residues. The CDR3 spells CSASRPSAGGFYNEQFF.

The V call is TRBV7-2, the J call TRBJ2-5; the TRBD2 assignment by TCRdb is unverifiable without DNA. CDR1 is SGHTA and CDR2 is FQGNSA in the germline V gene. The CDR3 length is 14 residues. The CDR3 is CASSPRTRGGTQYF.

The chain links TRBV5-1 to TRBJ2-3; TCRdb outputs TRBD1, but without DNA this stays unchecked. The germline CDR1 and CDR2 sequences are SGHRS and YFSETQ. This CDR3 contains 14 residues. The CDR3 is CASSSPSPPDTQYF.

V gene TRBV6-5 combines with J gene TRBJ2-3; TCRdb selects TRBD2, and the lack of DNA leaves this call unchecked. The CDR3 length is 12 residues. Germline V gene lookup returns CDR1 MNHEY and CDR2 SVGAGI. CDR3: CASSYSGSKQYF.

The genes are TRBV5-4 and TRBJ2-1; TCRdb indicates TRBD2, and absent DNA this call remains unverified. Germline CDR1 reads SGHNT; CDR2 reads YYREEE (reference sequence). The CDR3 extends over 14 amino acids. The CDR3 sequence: CAPSRLAGDNEQFF.

The genes are TRBV10-3 and TRBJ1-2; TCRdb reports TRBD1, a call that lacks DNA to check it against. Germline V gene data show CDR1 as ENHRY and CDR2 as SYGVKD. The CDR3 has 18 residues. CDR3 amino acids: CAISESNGDSPTLYGYTF.

The chain links TRBV29-1 to TRBJ2-1; TCRdb calls TRBD1, which cannot be checked without DNA. CDR1 is SQVTM, CDR2 ANQGSEA, per germline. The CDR3 has 15 amino acids. CDR3 protein: CSADRGIHSYNEQFF.

J is TRBJ2-1 and V is TRBV6-2 or TRBV6-3; TCRdb calls TRBD1, which cannot be checked without DNA. The CDR3 is 13 residues long. The V gene's germline CDR1 is MNHEY and CDR2 SVGEGT. CDR3 loop: CASKQGAYNEQFF.

The chain carries TRBV29-1 and TRBJ2-4; without DNA, the TCRdb call of TRBD2 cannot be checked. Germline V gives CDR1 SQVTM, CDR2 ANQGSEA. The CDR3 contains 14 residues. CDR3 sequence: CAALGGGLRNIQYF.

CDR3 protein: CASSPGETEAFF. The chain uses TRBV7-8 and TRBJ1-1; the D call of TRBD1 rests on TCRdb alone, since no DNA is present to check it. The germline gives CDR1 SGHVS, CDR2 FQNEAQ. This CDR3 comprises 12 residues. Looking up the rest from reference TRBV7-8 and TRBJ1-1 gives the full variable domain: GAGVSQSPRYKVAKRGQDVALRCDPISGHVSLFWYQQALGQGPEFLTYFQNEAQLDKSGLPSDRFFAERPEGSVSTLKIQRTQQEDSAVYLCASSPGETEAFFGQGTRLTVV.

The V and J genes are TRBV7-2 and TRBJ1-2; as DNA is missing, the TRBD1 call by TCRdb cannot be tested. Per germline, CDR1 SGHTA and CDR2 FQGNSA. This CDR3 is built from 13 residues. CDR3 region: CASSTDSNYGYTF.

The chain is built from TRBV20-1 and TRBJ2-1; the D call of TRBD1 rests on TCRdb alone, since no DNA is present to check it. Looked up from germline, CDR1 is DFQATT and CDR2 is SNEGSKA (reference sequence). The CDR3 length is 15 residues. CDR3 amino acids: CSAQAPGRDYNEQFF.

This chain joins TRBV7-2 and TRBJ1-1; TCRdb calls TRBD1, which cannot be checked without DNA. The CDR3 contains 15 residues. CDR1 is SGHTA and CDR2 is FQGNSA in the germline V gene. The CDR3 sequence: CASSLSGTGNTEAFF.

The rearrangement links TRBV29-1 to TRBJ1-5; TCRdb calls TRBD1, which cannot be checked without DNA. The CDR3 runs to 13 residues. From germline, CDR1 is SQVTM and CDR2 ANQGSEA. This CDR3 is CSVVTGGYQPQHF.

The chain recombines TRBV4-1 with TRBJ2-5; TCRdb's D call of TRBD1 is untestable without DNA. This CDR3 has 17 residues. Germline V CDR1 and CDR2: MGHRA, YSYEKL. This chain's CDR3 is CASSQVAADRGRETQYF.

The rearrangement joins TRBV7-3 to TRBJ2-2; there is no DNA to check the TCRdb D call of TRBD1. Germline lookup yields CDR1 SGHTA and CDR2 FQGTGA. The CDR3 extends over 16 amino acids. The CDR3 here is CASSLGGQGGSGELFF.

The V and J genes are TRBV6-2 or TRBV6-3 and TRBJ1-2; TCRdb outputs TRBD1, but without DNA this stays unchecked. This CDR3 region has 13 residues. Germline CDR1 is MNHEY and CDR2 is SVGEGT. The CDR3 reads CASTPGDRDGYTF.

The gene calls are TRBV20-1 and TRBJ1-2; TCRdb lists TRBD1, though no DNA is available to test this call. CDR1 DFQATT and CDR2 SNEGSKA come from the germline V gene (reference sequence). This CDR3 comprises 13 residues. The CDR3 loop reads CSARDRAVYGYTF.

The chain's CDR3 is CASSPEQGAYNEQFF. The V gene is TRBV6-4, the J gene TRBJ2-1; TCRdb returns TRBD1, unconfirmable since there is no DNA. This CDR3 contains 15 residues. The germline CDR1 and CDR2 sequences are MRHNA and SNTAGT.

This chain joins TRBV20-1 and TRBJ1-5; the D call from TCRdb, TRBD1, cannot be confirmed without DNA. There are 15 residues in the CDR3. Germline assignment: CDR1 DFQATT and CDR2 SNEGSKA (reference sequence). The CDR3 spells CSARDWAASNQPQHF.

This chain joins TRBV7-2 and TRBJ2-6; absent DNA, TCRdb's TRBD1 call cannot be checked. Looked up from germline, CDR1 is SGHTA and CDR2 is FQGNSA. The CDR3 contains 14 residues. The CDR3 region is CASTQGVGANVLTF. The full variable domain, its missing parts supplied by reference TRBV7-2 and TRBJ2-6, is GAGVSQSPSNKVTEKGKDVELRCDPISGHTALYWYRQSLGQGLEFLIYFQGNSAPDKSGLPSDRFSAERTGGSVSTLTIQRTQQEDSAVYLCASTQGVGANVLTFGAGSRLTVL.

The rearrangement joins TRBV12-3 or TRBV12-4 to TRBJ1-4; lacking DNA, the TRBD1 call made by TCRdb goes unchecked. The CDR3 has 14 residues. CDR3 protein: CASSLLRGGEKLFF.

The CDR3 loop is CASSPPGVAYEQYF. V is TRBV5-1 and J is TRBJ2-7; TCRdb calls TRBD1, which cannot be checked without DNA. The CDR3 extends over 14 amino acids. The germline CDR1 and CDR2 sequences are SGHRS and YFSETQ.